These T cell receptor beta chains were read from a single sample in a study of CD8+ T cells in alopecia areata. The table came from immunoSEQ multiplex PCR; TCRdb's copy has only in-frame clones and leaves some out. The profile shows roughly 100,000 clones, less than 70% of them singletons. The material sequenced was CD4+ T cells sorted from blood. The receptor source for this set is a human donor in good health. The CDR3 runs from the conserved cysteine through the conserved F or W. Fields, in order: clone size, V gene, J gene, D gene, CDR3 protein, CDR3 DNA. A D gene is named only where the DNA matches it firmly. Expanded clones are given a class, and other clones once, few, many or no size at all.

size: few
V: TRBV29-1
J: TRBJ1-2
D: TRBD1
CDR3: CSVLEGTGNYGYTF
DNA: TGCAGCGTTCTCGAGGGGACAGGAAACTATGGCTACACCTTC

size: NA
V: TRBV30
J: TRBJ2-1
D: TRBD2
CDR3: CAWGLAGGRSFF
DNA: TGTGCCTGGGGACTAGCGGGGGGGCGGTCGTTCTTC

size: NA
V: TRBV2
J: TRBJ2-3
D: NA
CDR3: CASSRTLSTDTQYF
DNA: TGTGCCAGCAGTAGGACCCTTAGCACAGATACGCAGTATTTT

size: NA
V: TRBV7-2
J: TRBJ1-1
D: NA
CDR3: CASSSHTDEAFF
DNA: TGTGCCAGCAGCTCTCATACCGATGAAGCTTTCTTT

size: NA
V: TRBV5-1
J: TRBJ2-1
D: TRBD2
CDR3: CASSLAPWAGGLFTYNEQFF
DNA: TGCGCCAGCAGCTTGGCCCCGTGGGCGGGGGGGCTTTTCACCTACAATGAGCAGTTCTTC

size: NA
V: TRBV29-1
J: TRBJ1-1
D: NA
CDR3: CSVRRVNTEAFF
DNA: TGCAGCGTTCGACGGGTGAACACTGAAGCTTTCTTT

size: NA
V: TRBV30
J: TRBJ1-2
D: NA
CDR3: CAWSVLGFEGYTF
DNA: TGTGCCTGGAGTGTTTTAGGGTTTGAAGGCTACACCTTC

size: once
V: TRBV30
J: TRBJ1-1
D: NA
CDR3: CVVWGLTEAFF
DNA: TGTGTCGTGTGGGGGCTCACTGAAGCTTTCTTT

size: NA
V: TRBV29-1
J: TRBJ1-2
D: NA
CDR3: CSVEGRGIGYGYTF
DNA: TGCAGCGTTGAAGGACGGGGGATCGGATATGGCTACACCTTC

size: NA
V: TRBV30
J: TRBJ1-6
D: NA
CDR3: CAWSVEGIPRNLHF
DNA: TGTGCCTGGAGTGTGGAGGGGATCCCCCGGAATCTCCACTTT

size: NA
V: TRBV29-1
J: TRBJ1-2
D: NA
CDR3: CSVPQRQGGYTF
DNA: TGCAGCGTTCCCCAGCGTCAGGGTGGCTACACCTTC

size: NA
V: TRBV7-9
J: TRBJ2-6
D: NA
CDR3: CASSFRVSTGANVLTF
DNA: TGTGCCAGCAGCTTCAGGGTATCTACTGGGGCCAACGTCCTGACTTTC

size: NA
V: TRBV7-9
J: TRBJ2-1
D: NA
CDR3: CASSMSPSDNEQFF
DNA: TGTGCCAGCAGCATGAGCCCTAGCGACAATGAGCAGTTCTTC

size: NA
V: TRBV9
J: TRBJ2-3
D: TRBD1
CDR3: CASSPRQGILTDTQYF
DNA: TGTGCCAGCAGCCCCCGACAGGGAATCCTCACAGATACGCAGTATTTT

size: NA
V: TRBV29-1
J: TRBJ2-1
D: TRBD2
CDR3: CSVLADSYNEQFF
DNA: TGCAGCGTTCTAGCGGACTCCTACAATGAGCAGTTCTTC

size: NA
V: TRBV2
J: TRBJ2-7
D: NA
CDR3: CASSEQGVTYEQYF
DNA: TGTGCCAGCAGTGAACAGGGAGTGACCTACGAGCAGTACTTC

size: NA
V: TRBV29-1
J: TRBJ2-5
D: NA
CDR3: CSVDRGGWGETQYF
DNA: TGCAGCGTTGACAGGGGGGGCTGGGGAGAGACCCAGTACTTC

size: NA
V: TRBV9
J: TRBJ2-7
D: NA
CDR3: CASSVEGRTEQYF
DNA: TGTGCCAGCAGCGTAGAGGGACGAACCGAGCAGTACTTC

size: NA
V: TRBV7-3
J: TRBJ2-2
D: TRBD2
CDR3: CASSLVVASGDSANTGELFF
DNA: TGTGCCAGCAGCTTAGTCGTGGCTAGCGGGGATTCCGCGAACACCGGGGAGCTGTTTTTT

size: few
V: TRBV29-1
J: TRBJ1-2
D: NA
CDR3: CSVEKPQVVGGYTF
DNA: TGCAGCGTTGAGAAACCGCAGGTAGTAGGTGGCTACACCTTC

size: NA
V: TRBV5-1
J: TRBJ1-1
D: TRBD1
CDR3: CASSLAGTANTEAFF
DNA: TGCGCCAGCAGCTTGGCGGGGACAGCGAACACTGAAGCTTTCTTT

size: NA
V: TRBV6-5
J: TRBJ1-2
D: NA
CDR3: CASRHKGYGYTF
DNA: TGTGCCAGCAGACATAAGGGCTATGGCTACACCTTC

size: few
V: TRBV6-5
J: TRBJ1-2
D: NA
CDR3: CASSYNQRPDAGYTF
DNA: TGTGCCAGCAGTTACAATCAGAGACCGGATGCGGGCTACACCTTC

size: NA
V: TRBV6-5
J: TRBJ2-7
D: NA
CDR3: CASSAGSTRSYEQYF
DNA: TGTGCCAGCAGTGCGGGCTCCACAAGATCCTACGAGCAGTACTTC

size: NA
V: TRBV29-1
J: TRBJ2-2
D: NA
CDR3: CSVEVPTNTGELFF
DNA: TGCAGCGTTGAGGTTCCAACGAACACCGGGGAGCTGTTTTTT

size: NA
V: TRBV30
J: TRBJ2-7
D: NA
CDR3: CAWSGRTPTSYEQYF
DNA: TGTGCCTGGAGTGGGAGGACACCTACATCCTACGAGCAGTACTTC

size: NA
V: TRBV30
J: TRBJ1-1
D: NA
CDR3: CAWRRALNTEAFF
DNA: TGTGCCTGGAGGCGGGCGTTGAACACTGAAGCTTTCTTT

size: medium-sized
V: TRBV2
J: TRBJ2-5
D: TRBD2
CDR3: CASSGGGYQETQYF
DNA: TGTGCCAGCAGTGGGGGGGGGTACCAAGAGACCCAGTACTTC

size: few
V: TRBV9
J: TRBJ2-5
D: NA
CDR3: CASSVAPGEETQYF
DNA: TGTGCCAGCAGCGTAGCTCCAGGGGAAGAGACCCAGTACTTC

size: NA
V: TRBV27
J: TRBJ2-3
D: NA
CDR3: CASSSHPAGDTQYF
DNA: TGTGCCAGCAGTTCTCATCCAGCGGGAGATACGCAGTATTTT

size: few
V: TRBV7-2
J: TRBJ1-5
D: NA
CDR3: CASTLRGGASNQPQHF
DNA: TGTGCCAGCACCCTAAGGGGGGGGGCCTCCAATCAGCCCCAGCATTTT

size: NA
V: TRBV7-2
J: TRBJ2-1
D: NA
CDR3: CASSPRLAGAIREQFF
DNA: TGTGCCAGCAGCCCCCGTCTGGCGGGGGCTATCAGGGAGCAGTTCTTC

size: once
V: TRBV4-1
J: TRBJ1-4
D: NA
CDR3: CASSLVDTNEKLFF
DNA: TGCGCCAGCAGCCTCGTTGATACTAATGAAAAACTGTTTTTT